This TCR beta chain derives from a study of memory CD4+ T cells and cytomegalovirus serostatus (dated by TCRdb to about 2019). Regarding the research as a whole: The cohort comprised 33 healthy Belgian adults, 9 CMV seropositive and 24 CMV seronegative. To replicate a published TCR-based CMV serostatus classifier, the study sequenced CD4+ memory TCRbeta repertoires from a Belgian cohort whose cytomegalovirus serostatus was known. Results and caveats for the whole study, not just this receptor: For CMV serostatus prediction, a median bootstrapped AUC of approximately 0.95 was reached with the original framework, and a median bootstrapped AUC of roughly 0.92 was reached with a US-trained random forest. Only CD4+CD45RO+ memory cells were sequenced, unlike the original study, which covered naive and memory CD4+ and CD8+ populations. Of 150 to 200 previously reported CMV-associated TCRbeta sequences, approximately 64 appeared in the CD4+ memory repertoires, each in one to five individuals. The original-framework classifier achieved a median bootstrapped AUC of approximately 0.94 with a 95% CI of 0.76-1.00 on the Belgian cohort. The results were read as suggesting that the CMV-associated TCR signature is, for the most part, present in the CD4+ memory repertoire.

According to the germline V gene, CDR1 reads SNHLY and CDR2 reads FYNNEI. The junction shows trimming of 3 bases on V and 4 bases on J, plus 22 bases between the germline ends. Including cysteine and phenylalanine, the CDR3 has 18 amino acids. The only DNA kept is the CDR3, 54 bases in frame from the first base. Single viable CD3+CD4+CD8-CD45RO+ cells were sorted as memory CD4+ T cells on a FACSAria II. CMV serostatus was determined using a Roche Elecsys assay that detects serum IgG against CMV pp150, pp28, p38 and p52. After the samples were thawed, total CD4+ T cells were enriched through positive selection using CD4 magnetic microbeads. The samples came from a separate study whose specific focus was interrogating the CD4+ T cell memory repertoire. Following standard operating procedures, peripheral blood mononuclear cells were isolated and cryopreserved, while serum was kept at -80 degrees C. CD3-PerCP (BW264/56), CD4-APC (RPA-T4), CD45RO-PE (UCHT1) and CD8-Pacific Orange (3B5) antibodies were used for staining, and non-viable cells were excluded with Sytox blue.

Genomic DNA was extracted from sorted cells with the Quick-DNA Microprep Kit. TCRbeta DNA was amplified with the immunoSEQ hsTCRbeta kit following the manufacturer's protocol. An Illumina MiSeq instrument was used to sequence the TCRbeta libraries. The paper's processing steps were these. Removing out-of-frame sequences left fewer than 2.5 million distinct TCRbeta sequences, an average of approximately 65,000 per individual. Two values were used to score each individual: the count of roughly 150 previously reported CMV-associated TCRbeta sequences and the total count of productive distinct TCRbeta sequences. A beta-binomial model was reimplemented in Python, and scikit-learn random forests with default parameters were trained on data from the US cohort. Classifier performance on the Belgian cohort was summarized as median AUC with percentile confidence intervals calculated over 10,000 bootstrap iterations. In TCRdb, the immuneACCESS table is reduced to in-frame sequences with V and J assigned. These tables do not hold every clone; where another copy was compared, an unresolved V gene accounts for under half, and the others remain unexplained. The DNA was the basis for D and trimming; V, J and clone size are from that table. In this sample the table shows under 100,000 clones, approximately 80% of which occur a single time. The top ten clonotypes cover 0.78% of the sample.

Remarks on this clone: Its antigen remains undetermined. No much larger clone exists at a distance of one base, and base qualities are not known.

This chain joins TRBV2 to TRBJ1-3, and TRBD1 may be the D gene, going by 5 matching bases. The TCR sequence derives from an adult in good health and CMV-seronegative. The material sequenced was memory CD4+ T cells from blood. The CDR3: CASSDRGSGNEKGNTIYF. The DNA sequence is TGTGCCAGCAGTGATAGGGGAAGCGGGAATGAAAAAGGAAACACCATATATTTT.